The T cell receptor (beta chain) described here comes from a study of long-term antiretroviral therapy in people with HIV (dated by TCRdb to the early 2020s). With regard to the full study: The earliest samples were collected about a decade before the 2015 WHO recommendation for immediate ART, when ART was typically delayed until CD4 counts fell. Eleven of the 30 participants with HIV were female. Test extractions of a monoclonal T-cell line alongside approximately 34 polyclonal samples showed no cross-contamination during QIAcube processing. This retrospective serial study examined whether starting ART and sustained HIV suppression were associated with changes in the composition and diversity of the TRB repertoire in peripheral blood. A total of roughly 200 cryopreserved PBMC samples came from 30 or so adults with confirmed HIV infection and were collected serially over a mean of roughly 6 years (range 1-12). The paper's findings and limits, for the study overall: No data were available on ART adherence, viral resistance or therapy changes, limiting inferences about post-ART repertoire changes. Samples dated from 2004 to 2017, and the ART regimens used may be less effective than current ones. Starting ART was linked to a significant rise in TRB diversity, yet even after long-term ART the diversity remained significantly lower than in transplant donor controls. Expanded TRB clones identified before ART initiation dominated the repertoire at all time points, although this dominance fluctuated and declined in many PLHIV after ART. Since PBMC availability was limited, sequencing covered only the TCR beta chain, with no alpha chain pairing. Because cell numbers in pre-ART samples were limited, unsorted PBMC were profiled instead of sorted CD4+ and CD8+ T cells. HIV repertoires had narrower CDR3 length ranges than controls, and the network structure suggested an antigen-experienced repertoire that shifted only slightly toward naive after ART.

Trimming removed 2 bases from V and 5 bases from J, leaving 10 bases between the germline ends. The germline V gene (reference sequence) yields LNHDA for CDR1 and SQIVND for CDR2. The CDR3 runs 13 residues from the cysteine to the phenylalanine. Here the CDR3 DNA is all that survives: 39 bases in frame from base 1. The immunoSEQ hsTCRB v3.0 assay was used at survey level resolution to sequence the TRB variable region. The target sequencing depth for TRB was roughly 40,000-55,000 T-cell genomes per sample. Pooled TRB libraries were sequenced on an Illumina MiSeq with a v3 150-cycle kit. On the study's bioinformatics: Repertoire analysis ran in R within a reproducible Nextflow workflow covering QC, data transformation and analysis. Custom analyses were implemented in LymphoSeq2, an R package for AIRR-Seq data exploration. Four samples yielding fewer than 5000 total TRB sequences were excluded, leaving 150 to 200 analyzed HIV repertoires. Among the approximately 190 retained HIV repertoires, 55 to 65 were collected before ART initiation and approximately 130 after ART initiation. Each repertoire was downsampled to 5000 TRB nucleotide sequences, and summary statistics were averaged across 100 downsampling iterations. The analysis kept only TRB sequences whose CDR3 regions were at least seven amino acids long. Diversity was assessed using a clonality score derived from Shannon entropy and using the Gini coefficient. Repertoire networks linked the top 5000 CDR3 amino acid sequences whenever two sequences differed by an edit distance of one. For TRB CDR3 amino acid sequences, GLIPH2 was used to predict antigen specificity groups and MHC restriction. CDR3 amino acid sequences were matched against VDJdb and McPAS-TCR to flag known CMV, EBV, HIV or tissue antigen associations. Pre-ART, post-ART and control groups were compared with Wilcoxon signed-rank tests and Holm-Bonferroni correction. TCRdb stores this immuneACCESS table with in-frame sequences only. Part of the clones is absent; in the studies checked, under half of the shortfall reflects unresolved V genes, and no reason is known for the rest. From that table come the V and J calls and clone size; the DNA was used to work out D and trimming. The sample data list about 19,000 clones, and approximately 90% of these were observed just once. Of the sample, roughly 3.7% falls within the top ten clones.

Turning to this clone: Its target antigen remains unknown. No base quality information exists; no much larger clone differs at one position.

To be included, a participant needed at least one PBMC sample from before ART initiation plus at least two post-ART samples. Every participant with HIV received treatment in the United States of America. Before DNA extraction, cryopreserved samples of roughly 0.85-10 million PBMC were thawed and washed. At the time of the earliest PBMC sample, participants with HIV were aged between roughly 20 and 55 years. PBMC samples from each participant spanned 1-4 timepoints before ART initiation and 2-8 timepoints after ART initiation, with a median of 7 samples. Serial HIV viral load, CD4+ T-cell count, ART history and demographic data were obtained for every participant. Genomic DNA was extracted from unsorted PBMC with a Qiagen kit on a QIAcube, processed in batches of 12 samples.

This sample comprised unsorted PBMCs, obtained 2.1 years after starting antiretroviral therapy. The chain is encoded by TRBV19 joined to TRBJ2-7, with the D gene call left open. The origin of this receptor is a man between 18 and 35 years old with HIV. The CDR3 protein: CASSISGNHEQYF. The nucleotide sequence reads TGTGCCAGTAGTATATCTGGTAACCACGAGCAGTACTTC.